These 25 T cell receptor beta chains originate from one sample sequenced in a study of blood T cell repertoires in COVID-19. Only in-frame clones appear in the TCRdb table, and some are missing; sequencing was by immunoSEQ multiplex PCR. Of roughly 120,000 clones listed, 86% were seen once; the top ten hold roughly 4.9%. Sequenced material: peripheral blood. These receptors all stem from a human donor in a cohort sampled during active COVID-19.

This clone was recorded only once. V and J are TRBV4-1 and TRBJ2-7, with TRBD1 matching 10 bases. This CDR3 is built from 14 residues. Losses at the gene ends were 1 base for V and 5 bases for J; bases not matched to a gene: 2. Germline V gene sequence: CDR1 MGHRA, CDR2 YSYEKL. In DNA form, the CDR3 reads TGCGCCAGCAGCCAAGGGACAGGGGGAGACGAGCAGTACTTC. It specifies CASSQGTGGDEQYF.

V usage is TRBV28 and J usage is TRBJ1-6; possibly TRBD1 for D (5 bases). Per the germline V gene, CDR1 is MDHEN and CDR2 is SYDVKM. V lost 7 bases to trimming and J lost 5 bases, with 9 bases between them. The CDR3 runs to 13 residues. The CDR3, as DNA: TGTGCCAGCACCCAGACAGATAATTCACCCCTCCACTTT. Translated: CASTQTDNSPLHF.

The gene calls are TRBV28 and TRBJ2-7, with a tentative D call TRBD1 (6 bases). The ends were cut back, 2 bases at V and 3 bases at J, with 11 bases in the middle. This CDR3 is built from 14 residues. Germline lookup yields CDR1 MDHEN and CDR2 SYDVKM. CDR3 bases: TGTGCCAGCAGTTTAGACAGGTTCTACTACGAGCAGTACTTC. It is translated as CASSLDRFYYEQYF.

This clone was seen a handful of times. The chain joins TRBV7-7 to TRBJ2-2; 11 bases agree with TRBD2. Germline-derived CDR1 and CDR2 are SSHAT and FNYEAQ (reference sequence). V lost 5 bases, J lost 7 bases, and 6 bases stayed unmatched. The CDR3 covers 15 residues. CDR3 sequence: CASSATSGNIGELFF. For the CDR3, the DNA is TGTGCCAGCAGCGCGACTAGCGGGAATATCGGGGAGCTGTTTTTT.

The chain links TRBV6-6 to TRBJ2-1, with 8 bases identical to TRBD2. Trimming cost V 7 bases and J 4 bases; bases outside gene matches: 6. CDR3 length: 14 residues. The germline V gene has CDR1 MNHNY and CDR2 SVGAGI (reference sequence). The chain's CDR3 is CASTGLAIYNEQFF. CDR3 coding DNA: TGTGCCAGCACCGGACTAGCCATATACAATGAGCAGTTCTTC.

CDR3 sequence (DNA): TGTGCCAGCAGTTACCGGGACAGGGAGAATGAGCAGTTCTTC. Protein sequence: CASSYRDRENEQFF. The chain couples TRBV27 to TRBJ2-1; TRBD1 agrees at 9 bases. Germline V lookup: CDR1 MNHEY, CDR2 SMNVEV (reference sequence). V was pared by 4 bases and J by 7 bases, with 5 bases of the junction left unmatched. The CDR3 spans 14 residues.

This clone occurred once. The CDR3, as DNA: TGTGCCTGGAGACCCCGGAAGCGGGAGTTGGACAATGAGCAGTTCTTC. It yields the protein CAWRPRKRELDNEQFF. The V gene is TRBV30, the J gene TRBJ2-1; 8 bases are a match to TRBD2. The CDR3 runs 16 residues. The V segment lost 3 bases and the J segment 5 bases; nucleotides outside the gene matches: 12. From germline, CDR1 is GTSNPN and CDR2 SVGIG (reference sequence).

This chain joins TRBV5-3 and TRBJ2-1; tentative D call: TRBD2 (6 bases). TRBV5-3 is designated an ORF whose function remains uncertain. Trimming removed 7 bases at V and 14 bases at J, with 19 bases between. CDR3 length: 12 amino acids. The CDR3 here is CARETGRDSKFF. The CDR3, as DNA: TGTGCCAGAGAAACCGGTCGGGACTCAAAGTTCTTC.

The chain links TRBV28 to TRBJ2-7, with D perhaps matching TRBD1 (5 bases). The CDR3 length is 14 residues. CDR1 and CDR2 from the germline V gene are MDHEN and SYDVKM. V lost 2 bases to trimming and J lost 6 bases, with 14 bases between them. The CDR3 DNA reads TGTGCCAGCAGTTTAACAGGACCCCCCCTCGAGCAGTACTTC. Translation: CASSLTGPPLEQYF.

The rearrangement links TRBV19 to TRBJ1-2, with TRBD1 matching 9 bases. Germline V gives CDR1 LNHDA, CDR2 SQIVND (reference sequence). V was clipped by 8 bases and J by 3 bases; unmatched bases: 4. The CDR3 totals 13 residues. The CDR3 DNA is TGTGCCAGTGTGACAGGGGGTGACTATGGCTACACCTTC. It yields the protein CASVTGGDYGYTF.

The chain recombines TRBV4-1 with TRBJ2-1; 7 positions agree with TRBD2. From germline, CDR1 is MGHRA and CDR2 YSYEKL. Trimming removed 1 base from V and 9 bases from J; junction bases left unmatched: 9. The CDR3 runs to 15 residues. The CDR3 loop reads CASSQVLAGDGEQFF. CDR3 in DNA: TGCGCCAGCAGCCAAGTGTTGGCGGGGGACGGTGAGCAGTTCTTC.

The CDR3 region has the DNA TGCGCCAGCTCGGGACTAGCGGGAGCTGGGGCCAACGTCCTGACTTTC. This codes for CASSGLAGAGANVLTF. V usage is TRBV4-3 and J usage is TRBJ2-6; the match to TRBD2 covers 14 bases. V shed 8 bases and J 2 bases; nucleotides not matched to a gene: 2. Germline CDR1 is LGHNA and CDR2 is YSLEER. The CDR3 is 16 residues long.

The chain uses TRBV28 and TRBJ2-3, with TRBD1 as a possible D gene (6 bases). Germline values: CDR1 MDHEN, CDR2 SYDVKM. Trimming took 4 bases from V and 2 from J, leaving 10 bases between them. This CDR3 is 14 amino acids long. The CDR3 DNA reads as TGTGCCAGCAGTTGGACAGCCCCCACAGATACGCAGTATTTT. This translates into CASSWTAPTDTQYF. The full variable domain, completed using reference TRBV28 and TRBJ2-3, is DVKVTQSSRYLVKRTGEKVFLECVQDMDHENMFWYRQDPGLGLRLIYFSYDVKMKEKGDIPEGYSVSREKKERFSLILESASTNQTSMYLCASSWTAPTDTQYFGPGTRLTVL.

The CDR3 loop is CASSLQAGSSYNEQFF. CDR3 sequence (DNA): TGTGCCAGCAGCCTCCAAGCGGGCAGCTCCTACAATGAGCAGTTCTTC. This chain links TRBV7-3 with TRBJ2-1; a weak D match, TRBD2 (6 bases). CDR3 size: 16 residues. Germline V gene sequence: CDR1 SGHTA, CDR2 FQGTGA. The V end was cut by 5 bases, the J end by 0 bases, with 14 bases between.

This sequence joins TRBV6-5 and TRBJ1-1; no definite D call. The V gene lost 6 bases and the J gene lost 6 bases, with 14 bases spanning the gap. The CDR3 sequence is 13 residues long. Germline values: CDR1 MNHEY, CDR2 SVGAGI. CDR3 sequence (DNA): TGTGCCAGCAGCCCCGGCGGGTTCCCTGAAGCTTTCTTT. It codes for CASSPGGFPEAFF.

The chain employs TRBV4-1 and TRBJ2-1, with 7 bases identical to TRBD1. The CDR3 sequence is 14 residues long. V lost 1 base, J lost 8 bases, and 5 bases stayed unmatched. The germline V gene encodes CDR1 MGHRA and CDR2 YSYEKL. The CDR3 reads CASSQVQGSDEQFF. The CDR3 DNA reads TGCGCCAGCAGCCAAGTACAGGGGTCGGATGAGCAGTTCTTC.

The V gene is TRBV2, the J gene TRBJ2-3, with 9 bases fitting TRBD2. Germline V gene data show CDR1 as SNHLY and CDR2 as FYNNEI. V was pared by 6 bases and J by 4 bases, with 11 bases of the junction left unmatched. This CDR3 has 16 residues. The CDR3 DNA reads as TGTGCCAGCAGAGGCTCGGGACTAGCAGATTCAGATACGCAGTATTTT. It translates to CASRGSGLADSDTQYF.

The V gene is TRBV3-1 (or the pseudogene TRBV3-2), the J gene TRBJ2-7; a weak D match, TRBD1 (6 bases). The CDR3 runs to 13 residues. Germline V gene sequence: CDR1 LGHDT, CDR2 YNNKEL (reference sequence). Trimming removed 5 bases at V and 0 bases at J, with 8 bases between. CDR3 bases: TGTGCCAGCAGCGGACAGAGCTCCTACGAGCAGTACTTC. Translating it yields CASSGQSSYEQYF.

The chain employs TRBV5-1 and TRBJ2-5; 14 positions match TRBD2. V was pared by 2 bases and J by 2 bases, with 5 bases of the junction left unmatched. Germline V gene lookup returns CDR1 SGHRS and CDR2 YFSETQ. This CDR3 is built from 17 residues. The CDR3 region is CASSLGTSGSRQETQYF. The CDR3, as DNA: TGCGCCAGCAGCTTAGGGACTAGCGGGAGTAGGCAAGAGACCCAGTACTTC.

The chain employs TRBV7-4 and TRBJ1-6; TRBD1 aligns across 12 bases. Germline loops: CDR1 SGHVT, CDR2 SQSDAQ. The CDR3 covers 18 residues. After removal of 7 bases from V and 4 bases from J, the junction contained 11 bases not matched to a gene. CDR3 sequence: CASTVARDRGRYNSPLHF. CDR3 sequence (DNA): TGTGCCAGCACCGTCGCCCGGGACAGGGGGCGGTATAATTCACCCCTCCACTTT.

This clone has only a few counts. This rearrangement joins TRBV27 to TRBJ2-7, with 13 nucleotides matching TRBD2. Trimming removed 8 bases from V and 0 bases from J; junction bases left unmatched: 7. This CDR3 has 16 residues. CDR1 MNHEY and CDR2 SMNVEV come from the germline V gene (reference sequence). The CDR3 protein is CASAKWTSGSSYEQYF. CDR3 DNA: TGTGCCAGCGCTAAGTGGACTAGCGGGAGCTCCTACGAGCAGTACTTC.

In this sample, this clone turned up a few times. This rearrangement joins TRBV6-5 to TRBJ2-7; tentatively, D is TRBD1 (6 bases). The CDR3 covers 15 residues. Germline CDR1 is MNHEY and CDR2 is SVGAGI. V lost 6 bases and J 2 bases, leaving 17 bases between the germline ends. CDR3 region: CASRQGQLVPYEQYF. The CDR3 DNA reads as TGTGCCAGCAGACAAGGACAGCTAGTCCCCTACGAGCAGTACTTC.

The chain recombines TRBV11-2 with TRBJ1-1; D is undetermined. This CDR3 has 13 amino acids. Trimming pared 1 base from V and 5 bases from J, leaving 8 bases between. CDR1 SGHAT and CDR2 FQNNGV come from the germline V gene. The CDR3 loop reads CASSLASGTEAFF. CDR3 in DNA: TGTGCCAGCAGCTTAGCCTCCGGGACTGAAGCTTTCTTT.

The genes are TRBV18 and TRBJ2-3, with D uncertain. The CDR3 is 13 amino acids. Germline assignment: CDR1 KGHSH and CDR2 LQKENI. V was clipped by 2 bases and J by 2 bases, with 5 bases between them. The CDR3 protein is CASSPEFTDTQYF. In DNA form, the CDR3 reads TGTGCCAGCTCACCAGAGTTCACAGATACGCAGTATTTT.

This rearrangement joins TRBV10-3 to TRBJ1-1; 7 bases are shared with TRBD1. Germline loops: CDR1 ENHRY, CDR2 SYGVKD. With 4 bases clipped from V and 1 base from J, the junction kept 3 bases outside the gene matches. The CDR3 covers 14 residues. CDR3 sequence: CAISGTGGNTEAFF. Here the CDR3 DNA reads TGTGCCATCAGTGGGACAGGCGGGAACACTGAAGCTTTCTTT.